This TCR beta chain was found in a study of blood T cell repertoires in COVID-19. Looking at the study overall: The United States, Italy and Spain provided the acute and convalescent COVID-19 samples.

The data were produced by immunoSEQ multiplex PCR, yet TCRdb's version contains in-frame clones alone and is incomplete. The data contain 150,000 to 200,000 clones, approximately 80% of them singletons. From germline, CDR1 is MDHEN and CDR2 SYDVKM. Between the trimmed V and J ends, which lost 4 bases and 3 bases, there was a span of 7 bases. This CDR3 is 12 amino acids long. This receptor was obtained from a man aged 45-65 years who had recovered from COVID-19. The sample consisted of PBMCs or T cells enriched from blood (not recorded which). This chain uses TRBV28 with TRBJ2-7; D is unresolved. This chain's CDR3 is CASSSSYYEQYF. In DNA, the CDR3 is TGTGCCAGCAGTTCATCCTACTACGAGCAGTACTTC.